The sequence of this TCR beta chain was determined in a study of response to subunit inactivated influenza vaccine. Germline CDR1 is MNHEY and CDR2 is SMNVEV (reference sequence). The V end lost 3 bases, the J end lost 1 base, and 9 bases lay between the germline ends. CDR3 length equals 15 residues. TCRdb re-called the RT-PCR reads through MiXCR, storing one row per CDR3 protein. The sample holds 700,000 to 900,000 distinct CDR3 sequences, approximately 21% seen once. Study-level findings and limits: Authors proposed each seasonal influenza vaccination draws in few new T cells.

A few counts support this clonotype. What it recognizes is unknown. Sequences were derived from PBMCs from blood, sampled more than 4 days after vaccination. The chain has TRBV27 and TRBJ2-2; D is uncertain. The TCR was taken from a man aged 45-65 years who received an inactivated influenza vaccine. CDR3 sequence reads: CASSFRIGNTGELFF. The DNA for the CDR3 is TGTGCCAGCAGTTTCCGAATAGGGAACACCGGGGAGCTGTTTTTT.